Included here is one TCR beta chain sequence, with context. The entry originates in a study of blood T cell repertoires in COVID-19. The repertoire was sequenced with immunoSEQ multiplex PCR; TCRdb's copy has only in-frame clones and lacks some. The sample holds approximately 250,000 clones, approximately 86% seen once. With V trimmed by 3 bases and J by 9 bases, 4 bases remained unmatched. There are 15 residues in the CDR3. The germline CDR1 and CDR2 sequences are MNHEY and SMNVEV (reference sequence). Material for sequencing was peripheral blood. The chain carries TRBV27 and TRBJ1-6, with 11 bases lining up with TRBD1. This receptor was taken from a man aged 25-40 years with active or convalescent COVID-19. CDR3 sequence (DNA): TGTGCCAGCAGTTTCGGAGGACAGGGGGCTTCACCCCTCCACTTT. This gives the protein CASSFGGQGASPLHF.